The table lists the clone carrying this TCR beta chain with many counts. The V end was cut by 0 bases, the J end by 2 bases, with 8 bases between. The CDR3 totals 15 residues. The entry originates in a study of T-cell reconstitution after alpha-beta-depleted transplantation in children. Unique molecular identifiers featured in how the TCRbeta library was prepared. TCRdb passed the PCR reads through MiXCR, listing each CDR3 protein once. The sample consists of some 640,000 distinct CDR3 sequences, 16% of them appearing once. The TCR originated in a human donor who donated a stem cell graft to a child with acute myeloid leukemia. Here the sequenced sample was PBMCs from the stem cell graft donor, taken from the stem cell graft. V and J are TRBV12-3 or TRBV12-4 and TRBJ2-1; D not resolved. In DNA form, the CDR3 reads TGTGCCAGCAGTTTAGCCAGGCCTACCTACAATGAGCAGTTCTTC. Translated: CASSLARPTYNEQFF.